This T cell receptor (beta chain) derives from a study of blood T cell repertoires in COVID-19. Study-wide context: The samples span acute and convalescent COVID-19 from the United States, Italy and Spain. Nucleic acid was either cDNA or gDNA, and it came from T cells, B-cell-depleted T cells, or PBMCs.

Original methodology: Amplification from reference gene primers served as the basis for estimated nucleated cell counts. Sequencing was performed with immunoSEQ multiplex PCR; in TCRdb, only in-frame clones are kept and a portion is missing. V and J calls and clone size are given by that table; D and trimming were obtained from the DNA. The sample lists about 100,000 clones; 91% were seen once. Per the germline V gene, CDR1 is SGHNT and CDR2 is YYREEE (reference sequence). CDR3 size: 14 residues. V shed 4 bases, J shed 7 bases, and the junction held 8 bases outside the gene matches. V usage is TRBV5-4 and J usage is TRBJ2-1, with 7 bases aligning to TRBD2. The source is a man between 60 and 75 years old with acute or convalescent COVID-19. Specimen: peripheral blood. The CDR3 reads CASSTPLASNEQFF. CDR3 bases: TGTGCCAGCAGCACCCCACTAGCGTCTAATGAGCAGTTCTTC. The whole variable domain, filled in from reference TRBV5-4 and TRBJ2-1, reads ETGVTQSPTHLIKTRGQQVTLRCSSQSGHNTVSWYQQALGQGPQFIFQYYREEENGRGNFPPRFSGLQFPNYSSELNVNALELDDSALYLCASSTPLASNEQFFGPGTRLTVL.